A single sample is the source of the 8 T cell receptor beta chains below, sequenced in a study of T cells in localized non-small cell lung cancer. Method: immunoSEQ multiplex PCR; TCRdb's copy keeps in-frame clones and lacks some. The repertoire holds roughly 30,000 clones, with approximately 88% as singletons. The sample was peripheral blood mononuclear cells, taken before any cancer treatment. The receptors stem from a woman aged 40-70 years with stage III lung adenocarcinoma.

The chain carries TRBV14 and TRBJ2-7; 8 bases line up with TRBD1. The CDR3 length is 15 residues. The V segment lost 4 bases and the J segment 2 bases; nucleotides outside the gene matches: 7. Germline lookup yields CDR1 SGHDN and CDR2 FVKESK. The CDR3 DNA sequence: TGTGCCAGCAGCCGATTCGAACAGGGGGCCTACGAGCAGTACTTC. This encodes CASSRFEQGAYEQYF.

The chain links TRBV30 to TRBJ2-6; D is possibly TRBD2 (6 bases). Looked up from germline, CDR1 is GTSNPN and CDR2 is SVGIG (reference sequence). Trimming stripped 2 bases from V and 14 bases from J, with 10 bases between. The CDR3 consists of 11 residues. CDR3 nucleotides: TGTGCCTGGAGTCTCGGGGGAATCCTGACTTTC. Translated, it gives CAWSLGGILTF.

V gene TRBV5-4 combines with J gene TRBJ2-1; 9 bases fit TRBD1. The germline gives CDR1 SGHNT, CDR2 YYREEE (reference sequence). The CDR3 has 15 residues. The V gene end was trimmed by 4 bases and the J gene end by 5 bases; junction bases not matched to a gene: 7. CDR3 region: CASSSRTGENNEQFF. CDR3 sequence (DNA): TGTGCCAGCAGCAGTCGGACAGGGGAAAACAATGAGCAGTTCTTC.

This clone was recorded once. DNA of the CDR3: TGTGCCACCTCCGACAGGGGGCGGTTTAATGGCTACACCTTC. This translates into CATSDRGRFNGYTF. The rearrangement links TRBV6-1 to TRBJ1-2, with 10 positions matching TRBD1. This CDR3 comprises 14 residues. The V segment lost 10 bases and the J segment 6 bases; nucleotides outside the gene matches: 11. The germline CDR1 and CDR2 sequences are MNHNS and SASEGT.

The rearrangement links TRBV7-2 to TRBJ1-2; D not certain. V lost 5 bases and J 0 bases, leaving 13 bases between the germline ends. There are 15 residues in the CDR3. Germline lookup yields CDR1 SGHTA and CDR2 FQGNSA. CDR3 in amino acids: CASSTTHTTNYGYTF. In DNA, the CDR3 is TGTGCCAGCAGCACGACCCACACCACTAACTATGGCTACACCTTC.

The chain recombines TRBV27 with TRBJ1-3; D not resolved. The CDR3 length is 14 residues. Per the germline V gene, CDR1 is MNHEY and CDR2 is SMNVEV (reference sequence). The germline V and J ends were trimmed by 3 bases and 1 base, with 7 bases remaining between them. The CDR3 coding sequence is TGTGCCAGCAGTTTGAAAGGTTCTGGAAACACCATATATTTT. This encodes CASSLKGSGNTIYF.

The chain links TRBV28 to TRBJ1-4, with 7 bases matching TRBD1. The V gene end was trimmed by 2 bases and the J gene end by 8 bases; junction bases not matched to a gene: 5. CDR3 length: 14 amino acids. Germline assignment: CDR1 MDHEN and CDR2 SYDVKM. The CDR3 sequence: CASSLGRGGEKLFF. The CDR3 nucleotides read TGTGCCAGCAGTTTAGGACGAGGGGGCGAAAAACTGTTTTTT. Combining the CDR3 with reference TRBV28 and TRBJ1-4 gives the whole variable domain DVKVTQSSRYLVKRTGEKVFLECVQDMDHENMFWYRQDPGLGLRLIYFSYDVKMKEKGDIPEGYSVSREKKERFSLILESASTNQTSMYLCASSLGRGGEKLFFGSGTQLSVL.

This chain joins TRBV11-2 and TRBJ2-3, with 9 bases fitting TRBD1. V lost 4 bases to trimming and J lost 3 bases; unmatched junction nucleotides: 8. The germline gives CDR1 SGHAT, CDR2 FQNNGV. This CDR3 region has 16 residues. The CDR3 DNA reads TGTGCCAGCAGCTCAACCGGGACAGGGTGGACAGATACGCAGTATTTT. Encoded protein: CASSSTGTGWTDTQYF.